This passage covers 20 T cell receptor beta chains from one sample sequenced in a study of blood T cell repertoires in COVID-19. Using immunoSEQ multiplex PCR, the repertoire was profiled, and TCRdb retains in-frame clones only, with some absent. In the table there are over 200,000 clones, approximately 83% of which are singletons. The sequenced material came from PBMCs or T cells enriched from blood (not recorded which). The receptor set was obtained from a woman aged 45-65 years who had recovered from COVID-19.

This clone has more than one count but fewer than ten. V gene TRBV5-1 combines with J gene TRBJ1-1; 9 nucleotides line up with TRBD1. The CDR3 runs to 16 residues. Germline V gene data show CDR1 as SGHRS and CDR2 as YFSETQ. The V gene end was trimmed by 4 bases and the J gene end by 3 bases; junction bases not matched to a gene: 10. The CDR3 DNA reads TGCGCCAGCAGCCGTTCCGGGACAGGGAGGGACACTGAAGCTTTCTTT. Translating it yields CASSRSGTGRDTEAFF.

The J gene is TRBJ1-4, the V gene TRBV5-1, with unresolved D. Trimming shortened V by 2 bases and J by 3 bases, and 11 bases separated the two germline ends. This CDR3 has 15 residues. The germline V gene has CDR1 SGHRS and CDR2 YFSETQ. CDR3 bases: TGCGCCAGCAGCTTAGGTAGCAGCTCTAATGAAAAACTGTTTTTT. Residues: CASSLGSSSNEKLFF.

The chain combines TRBV9 with TRBJ2-3; 7 bases are shared with TRBD2. Germline values: CDR1 SGDLS, CDR2 YYNGEE. The CDR3 length is 16 residues. The V gene end was trimmed by 4 bases and the J gene end by 0 bases; junction bases not matched to a gene: 8. The CDR3 DNA sequence: TGTGCCAGCAGCCCAAGCGGGGTTCTTAGCACAGATACGCAGTATTTT. Amino acids: CASSPSGVLSTDTQYF.

The V call is TRBV5-1, the J call TRBJ2-7; tentative D call: TRBD1 (6 bases). This CDR3 comprises 14 residues. V lost 0 bases to trimming and J lost 6 bases, with 13 bases between them. The germline V gene has CDR1 SGHRS and CDR2 YFSETQ. The CDR3 region is CASSLGGPVSEQYF. The CDR3 nucleotides read TGCGCCAGCAGCTTGGGGGGGCCAGTCTCCGAGCAGTACTTC. The complete variable domain, with remaining parts taken from reference TRBV5-1 and TRBJ2-7, reads KAGVTQTPRYLIKTRGQQVTLSCSPISGHRSVSWYQQTPGQGLQFLFEYFSETQRNKGNFPGRFSGRQFSNSRSEMNVSTLELGDSALYLCASSLGGPVSEQYFGPGTRLTVT.

The CDR3: CASSHLGQGETQYF. CDR3 bases: TGCGCCAGCAGCCATCTCGGACAGGGGGAGACCCAGTACTTC. This chain connects TRBV5-1 to TRBJ2-5; TRBD1 matches at 9 bases. The V gene end was trimmed by 4 bases and the J gene end by 5 bases; junction bases not matched to a gene: 6. The V gene's germline CDR1 is SGHRS and CDR2 YFSETQ. The CDR3 has 14 residues.

This clone was seen only a few times. The chain employs TRBV9 and TRBJ2-1; 9 nucleotides match TRBD2. The CDR3 is 14 residues long. Germline V gives CDR1 SGDLS, CDR2 YYNGEE. The junction had 10 bases not matched to a gene; V was cut back by 3 bases and J by 12 bases. CDR3 DNA sequence: TGTGCCAGCAGCGCCGGGACTAGCTCCGTATGGCAGTTCTTC. Protein sequence: CASSAGTSSVWQFF.

The CDR3 region is CASSIQGWGGEQYF. The DNA of the CDR3 is TGTGCCAGTAGTATTCAAGGCTGGGGCGGCGAGCAGTACTTC. The chain joins TRBV19 to TRBJ2-7; possibly TRBD1 for D (5 bases). Trimming took off 3 bases at V and 6 bases at J, with 15 bases between the two ends. CDR1 LNHDA and CDR2 SQIVND come from the germline V gene (reference sequence). The CDR3 has 14 amino acids.

This chain's CDR3 is CSVESVRGDTQYF. Written as DNA, the CDR3 is TGCAGCGTTGAAAGCGTGCGAGGAGATACGCAGTATTTT. The chain carries TRBV29-1 and TRBJ2-3; D call uncertain. V dropped 2 bases and J dropped 5 bases, with 11 bases sitting between them. In germline, CDR1 is SQVTM, CDR2 ANQGSEA. This CDR3 has 13 amino acids.

The chain couples TRBV3-1 (or the pseudogene TRBV3-2) to TRBJ2-2; D is undetermined. Germline V lookup: CDR1 LGHDT, CDR2 YNNKEL (reference sequence). Trimming took off 2 bases at V and 2 bases at J, with 12 bases between the two ends. This CDR3 has 16 amino acids. The CDR3 region is CASSQMPGKNTGELFF. In DNA form, the CDR3 reads TGTGCCAGCAGCCAAATGCCAGGCAAAAACACCGGGGAGCTGTTTTTT.

This clone was seen a handful of times. The chain couples TRBV28 to TRBJ1-2, with 9 bases that match TRBD1. There are 13 residues in the CDR3. Germline assignment: CDR1 MDHEN and CDR2 SYDVKM. V shed 5 bases, J shed 10 bases, and the junction held 8 bases outside the gene matches. CDR3 nucleotide sequence: TGTGCCAGCAGTATCCCGGGACAGGGATCCTACACCTTC. Its protein is CASSIPGQGSYTF.

The chain is built from TRBV11-2 and TRBJ2-1; TRBD2 matches at 9 bases. CDR1 and CDR2 from the germline V gene are SGHAT and FQNNGV. This CDR3 is 15 amino acids long. J gave up 8 bases and V 4 bases, and 9 bases lay outside the gene matches. The CDR3 DNA sequence: TGTGCCAGCAGCTCGGATTTAGCGGGAGTTCATGAGCAGTTCTTC. It translates to CASSSDLAGVHEQFF. Supplemented by reference TRBV11-2 and TRBJ2-1, the full variable domain reads EAGVAQSPRYKIIEKRQSVAFWCNPISGHATLYWYQQILGQGPKLLIQFQNNGVVDDSQLPKDRFSAERLKGVDSTLKIQPAKLEDSAVYLCASSSDLAGVHEQFFGPGTRLTVL.

The chain couples TRBV5-1 to TRBJ2-7, with D maybe TRBD1 (6 bases). The CDR3 length is 13 residues. Germline V gene lookup returns CDR1 SGHRS and CDR2 YFSETQ. With 0 bases removed from V and 9 bases from J, the gap between germline ends came to 13 bases. The CDR3 sequence is CASSLAGTLAQYF. DNA for the CDR3: TGCGCCAGCAGCTTGGCCGGGACACTTGCGCAGTACTTC.

The chain links TRBV3-1 (or the pseudogene TRBV3-2) to TRBJ2-3; D is perhaps TRBD1 (5 bases). CDR1 and CDR2 (germline): LGHDT, YNNKEL (reference sequence). This CDR3 comprises 14 residues. The V and J ends lost 4 bases and 4 bases respectively, with 12 bases between them. The CDR3 nucleotides are TGTGCCAGCAGCCGGGGCAGGGATTCAGATACGCAGTATTTT. Its protein product is CASSRGRDSDTQYF.

This clone came up a few times. The chain couples TRBV9 to TRBJ1-1; TRBD1 might be the D (5 bases). The CDR3 loop spans 15 amino acids. From germline, CDR1 is SGDLS and CDR2 YYNGEE. Deletions cut 4 bases from V and 3 bases from J, with 16 bases between. This CDR3 is CASSSSGGRYTEAFF. As DNA, the CDR3 is TGTGCCAGCAGCTCCAGCGGGGGGAGGTACACTGAAGCTTTCTTT.

This sequence joins TRBV19 and TRBJ2-3; 10 positions match TRBD1. The CDR3 consists of 17 residues. Germline V gene sequence: CDR1 LNHDA, CDR2 SQIVND (reference sequence). V lost 5 bases and J lost 2; bases outside the gene matches: 10. CDR3 region: CASSPIWDRGNTDTQYF. The CDR3 bases are TGTGCCAGTAGTCCCATCTGGGACAGGGGTAACACAGATACGCAGTATTTT.

The rearrangement links TRBV29-1 to TRBJ2-5; TRBD2 is a possible D gene (7 bases). This CDR3 is built from 12 residues. V was shortened by 5 bases and J by 6 bases, with 13 bases between the two germline ends. Germline CDR1 and CDR2: SQVTM and ANQGSEA. CDR3: CSVWGGGQTQYF. CDR3 nucleotides: TGCAGCGTTTGGGGAGGGGGGCAGACCCAGTACTTC.

This clone was observed a few times. The V and J genes are TRBV5-5 and TRBJ2-4; 7 bases match TRBD2. Germline loops: CDR1 SGHKS, CDR2 YYEKEE (reference sequence). This CDR3 comprises 17 residues. Trimming took 4 bases from V and 1 from J; bases not matched to a gene: 11. The chain's CDR3 is CASSQYPGGSAKNIQYF. Written as DNA, the CDR3 is TGTGCCAGCAGCCAATACCCGGGGGGTAGCGCCAAAAACATTCAGTACTTC.

V is TRBV19 and J is TRBJ1-1; D is ambiguous. Trimming took 3 bases from V and 3 from J, leaving 14 bases between them. The length of the CDR3 is 15 residues. The germline gives CDR1 LNHDA, CDR2 SQIVND (reference sequence). DNA of the CDR3: TGTGCCAGTAGTATCACTTTGGATCGGGACACTGAAGCTTTCTTT. This translates into CASSITLDRDTEAFF. The entire variable domain, with the rest obtained from reference TRBV19 and TRBJ1-1, is as follows: DGGITQSPKYLFRKEGQNVTLSCEQNLNHDAMYWYRQDPGQGLRLIYYSQIVNDFQKGDIAEGYSVSREKKESFPLTVTSAQKNPTAFYLCASSITLDRDTEAFFGQGTRLTVV.

About this clone: The sample carries other DNA sequences with the same CDR3. The gene calls are TRBV5-1 and TRBJ1-5, with 8 bases lining up with TRBD1. Germline CDR1 reads SGHRS; CDR2 reads YFSETQ. The CDR3 is 13 amino acids. J gave up 7 bases and V 3 bases, and 3 bases lay outside the gene matches. CDR3 DNA sequence: TGCGCCAGCAGCTCACAGGGGGGACAGCCCCAGCATTTT. Encoded protein: CASSSQGGQPQHF.

The chain has TRBV7-8 and TRBJ1-2; a weak D match, TRBD1 (6 bases). The CDR3 runs 15 residues. Per germline, CDR1 SGHVS and CDR2 FQNEAQ. The V gene lost 6 bases and the J gene lost 0 bases, with 14 bases spanning the gap. CDR3 amino acids: CASSQRWTANYGYTF. CDR3 DNA sequence: TGTGCCAGCAGTCAAAGGTGGACAGCTAACTATGGCTACACCTTC.